This entry lists 27 T cell receptor beta chains sequenced from one sample in a study of blood T cell repertoires in COVID-19. The table came from immunoSEQ multiplex PCR; TCRdb's copy has only in-frame clones and leaves some out. Of more than 60,000 clones listed, roughly 90% were seen once; the top ten hold roughly 15%. Sequencing used peripheral blood. Source of these receptors: an elderly woman with active or convalescent COVID-19.

The CDR3 reads CASSPHIQFYNSPLHF. For the CDR3, the DNA is TGTGCCAGCAGCCCACATATACAGTTTTATAATTCACCCCTCCACTTT. The chain uses TRBV7-9 and TRBJ1-6; D gene ambiguous. This CDR3 contains 16 residues. The V gene lost 5 bases and the J gene lost 4 bases, with 15 bases spanning the gap. The germline V gene encodes CDR1 SEHNR and CDR2 FQNEAQ (reference sequence).

The chain recombines TRBV6-5 with TRBJ2-7, with D maybe TRBD1 (5 bases). CDR3 size: 16 residues. The ends were cut back, 0 bases at V and 3 bases at J, with 15 bases in the middle. CDR1 is MNHEY and CDR2 is SVGAGI in the germline V gene. Written as DNA, the CDR3 is TGTGCCAGCAGTTACTCGAAACAGGACCGCTTCTACGAGCAGTACTTC. This codes for CASSYSKQDRFYEQYF.

This chain connects TRBV7-2 to TRBJ2-1; D might be TRBD1 (7 bases). The CDR3 sequence is 16 residues long. CDR1 and CDR2 (germline): SGHTA, FQGNSA. V dropped 3 bases and J dropped 8 bases, with 20 bases sitting between them. CDR3 in amino acids: CASSLGDRVGGDEQFF. Here the CDR3 DNA reads TGTGCCAGCAGCTTGGGTGACAGGGTAGGAGGGGATGAGCAGTTCTTC.

The J gene is TRBJ1-5, the V gene TRBV7-8, with 7 bases aligning to TRBD1. The CDR3 sequence is 15 residues long. Looked up from germline, CDR1 is SGHVS and CDR2 is FQNEAQ. After removal of 5 bases from V and 0 bases from J, the junction contained 4 bases not matched to a gene. The CDR3 DNA is TGTGCCAGCAGCCCGACAGGGCATAGCAATCAGCCCCAGCATTTT. It yields the protein CASSPTGHSNQPQHF.

The V call is TRBV14, the J call TRBJ1-3; D gene unclear. V lost 2 bases and J 12 bases, leaving 11 bases between the germline ends. Germline CDR1 and CDR2: SGHDN and FVKESK. This CDR3 region has 12 residues. CDR3 in amino acids: CASSQNNVLIYF. The CDR3 nucleotides are TGTGCCAGCAGCCAAAACAACGTCCTCATATATTTT.

The chain's CDR3 is CAWHSGVYNSPLHF. DNA of the CDR3: TGTGCCTGGCACAGCGGAGTCTATAATTCACCCCTCCACTTT. The chain carries TRBV30 and TRBJ1-6; D is unclear. The CDR3 is 14 residues long. Trimming shortened V by 5 bases and J by 3 bases, and 11 bases separated the two germline ends. Germline V gives CDR1 GTSNPN, CDR2 SVGIG (reference sequence).

The V call is TRBV4-1, the J call TRBJ1-2; D might be TRBD1 (5 bases). Germline loops: CDR1 MGHRA, CDR2 YSYEKL. Trimming stripped 1 base from V and 4 bases from J, with 10 bases between. This CDR3 is 14 amino acids long. The DNA for the CDR3 is TGCGCCAGCAGCCAAGGTATGGGGGGCTATGGCTACACCTTC. Translated: CASSQGMGGYGYTF.

Only one count was recorded for this clone. The rearrangement links TRBV28 to TRBJ1-2; weak D call: TRBD1 (6 bases). CDR3 size: 14 residues. Germline assignment: CDR1 MDHEN and CDR2 SYDVKM. V was trimmed by 4 bases and J by 0 bases, leaving 9 bases between them. The CDR3 bases are TGTGCCAGCAGTTCAGGGGTGGCTAACTATGGCTACACCTTC. Its protein product is CASSSGVANYGYTF.

The chain employs TRBV18 and TRBJ2-3; D is perhaps TRBD2 (6 bases). The CDR3 totals 15 residues. Per germline, CDR1 KGHSH and CDR2 LQKENI. Trimming removed 3 bases at V and 0 bases at J, with 10 bases between. CDR3 coding DNA: TGTGCCAGCTCACCGGGCGGGGCCAGCACAGATACGCAGTATTTT. Its protein is CASSPGGASTDTQYF.

This clone was detected a few times. The chain combines TRBV7-9 with TRBJ1-2, with D possibly TRBD1 on 6 matching bases. The ends were cut back, 3 bases at V and 5 bases at J, with 13 bases in the middle. This CDR3 spans 14 amino acids. Germline lookup yields CDR1 SEHNR and CDR2 FQNEAQ (reference sequence). CDR3 in DNA: TGTGCCAGCAGCTTTTCAGGGGAAACGTATGGCTACACCTTC. Amino acids: CASSFSGETYGYTF.

This rearrangement joins TRBV27 to TRBJ1-2; D may be TRBD1 (6 bases). Germline V CDR1 and CDR2: MNHEY, SMNVEV (reference sequence). CDR3 length: 16 amino acids. Trimming removed 5 bases from V and 4 bases from J, with 20 bases in between. The CDR3 DNA sequence: TGTGCCAGCAGTCCTCGGCCGGGGGGAGGGGGCTATGGCTACACCTTC. Translated, it gives CASSPRPGGGGYGYTF.

V is TRBV24-1 and J is TRBJ1-2; possibly TRBD1 for D (5 bases). V was cut by 4 bases and J by 4 bases, with 15 bases left in between. CDR1 and CDR2 (germline): KGHDR, SFDVKD. The length of the CDR3 is 15 residues. The CDR3 nucleotides are TGTGCCACCAGTGACTCCGCCAGGGCGGTCTATGGCTACACCTTC. Amino acid sequence: CATSDSARAVYGYTF.

The chain couples TRBV7-2 to TRBJ2-3; D perhaps matches TRBD2 (5 bases). The CDR3 spans 12 residues. Trimming removed 5 bases from V and 6 bases from J, with 9 bases in between. Germline lookup yields CDR1 SGHTA and CDR2 FQGNSA. The CDR3 reads CASSPSGDTQYF. The CDR3 bases are TGTGCCAGCAGCCCCAGCGGTGATACGCAGTATTTT.

This clone came up once. This sequence joins TRBV19 and TRBJ2-7; D perhaps matches TRBD1 (6 bases). Germline V gene lookup returns CDR1 LNHDA and CDR2 SQIVND (reference sequence). The CDR3 length is 14 residues. Deletions cut 1 base from V and 3 bases from J, with 10 bases between. The CDR3 region has the DNA TGTGCCAGTAGTATAGGCGGCAGGGGCTACGAGCAGTACTTC. Translated: CASSIGGRGYEQYF.

This clone is labeled medium-sized (0.01 to 0.1%). The J gene is TRBJ2-7, the V gene TRBV7-6, with 8 bases aligning to TRBD2. V was clipped by 1 base and J by 0 bases; unmatched bases: 2. Germline lookup yields CDR1 SGHVS and CDR2 FNYEAQ. The CDR3 has 15 residues. The CDR3 loop reads CASSLGSGGSYEQYF. CDR3 nucleotide sequence: TGTGCCAGCAGCTTAGGGAGCGGGGGCTCCTACGAGCAGTACTTC.

The chain combines TRBV6-5 with TRBJ1-2; no clear D gene. Germline V gives CDR1 MNHEY, CDR2 SVGAGI. The CDR3 runs 16 residues. Trimming cost V 0 bases and J 3 bases, with 14 bases left between them. In nucleotides, the CDR3 is TGTGCCAGCAGTTACTCGAAGGCGGCGAACCACTATGGCTACACCTTC. Translation gives CASSYSKAANHYGYTF.

The rearrangement uses TRBV18 and TRBJ1-6, with D hard to call. Germline CDR1 is KGHSH and CDR2 is LQKENI. V was pared by 3 bases and J by 0 bases, with 9 bases between. This CDR3 comprises 16 residues. As DNA, the CDR3 is TGTGCCAGCTCACCCCAGGCGAGCTCCTATAATTCACCCCTCCACTTT. This translates into CASSPQASSYNSPLHF.

The V and J genes are TRBV4-3 and TRBJ2-7; 8 nucleotides align to TRBD2. Germline CDR1 reads LGHNA; CDR2 reads YSLEER. The CDR3 totals 17 residues. The J segment lost 5 bases and the V segment lost 0 bases, leaving 12 bases of the junction unmatched. For the CDR3, the DNA is TGCGCCAGCAGCCAAGATAAGACCACGGGGGGGCTACACGAGCAGTACTTC. This translates into CASSQDKTTGGLHEQYF.

In its sample, this clone was seen once. One junction end does not reproduce the germline sequence, and a read error may be involved. The J gene is TRBJ2-7, the V gene TRBV28; D not resolved. Per the germline V gene, CDR1 is MDHEN and CDR2 is SYDVKM. The CDR3 consists of 12 residues. CDR3 sequence reads: CASSLRTYGQYF. CDR3 DNA: TGTGCCAGCAGTTTAAGAACTTACGGGCAGTACTTC.

The V call is TRBV6-1, the J call TRBJ2-3; 11 bases are a match to TRBD2. This CDR3 has 17 amino acids. The ends lost 2 bases at V and 1 base at J; junction bases unmatched: 5. Germline V gene sequence: CDR1 MNHNS, CDR2 SASEGT. CDR3 region: CASSEILLAGGTDTQYF. Here the CDR3 DNA reads TGTGCCAGCAGTGAAATTTTACTAGCGGGGGGCACAGATACGCAGTATTTT.

The chain has TRBV30 and TRBJ1-1, with unresolved D. Trimming shortened V by 2 bases and J by 5 bases, and 15 bases separated the two germline ends. The CDR3 is 14 amino acids. In germline, CDR1 is GTSNPN, CDR2 SVGIG (reference sequence). Here the CDR3 reads CAWSYSGLGTEAFF. Here the CDR3 DNA reads TGTGCCTGGAGTTACAGCGGGCTGGGGACTGAAGCTTTCTTT.

Notes on this clone: No conserved phenylalanine or tryptophan is present at the end of the CDR3, so a read error is the likely explanation. The J gene is TRBJ2-3, the V gene TRBV4-2, with 11 bases lining up with TRBD2. The V gene end was trimmed by 6 bases and the J gene end by 5 bases; junction bases not matched to a gene: 10. The CDR3 loop spans 16 amino acids. The V gene's germline CDR1 is LGHNA and CDR2 YNFKEQ. In DNA form, the CDR3 reads TGTGCCAGCAGTCCATCTAGCGGGGGGTCAGTAGATACGCAGTATTGT. It yields the protein CASSPSSGGSVDTQYC.

The chain links TRBV20-1 to TRBJ2-3, with a tentative D call TRBD2 (6 bases). The CDR3 has 15 residues. The V end lost 3 bases, the J end lost 4 bases, and 17 bases lay between the germline ends. The germline V gene has CDR1 DFQATT and CDR2 SNEGSKA (reference sequence). In nucleotides, the CDR3 is TGCAGTGCTAGTTCAACGGGGGAGTCTGCAGATACGCAGTATTTT. Translating gives CSASSTGESADTQYF.

CDR3 nucleotide sequence: TGTGCCAGCAGCACGGACAGGGGGTTAGGCTATGGCTACACCTTC. Encoded protein: CASSTDRGLGYGYTF. The chain has TRBV9 and TRBJ1-2; TRBD1 aligns across 10 bases. CDR3 length: 15 residues. After removal of 4 bases from V and 4 bases from J, the junction contained 7 bases not matched to a gene. The germline V gene has CDR1 SGDLS and CDR2 YYNGEE.

The chain is built from TRBV9 and TRBJ2-1; TRBD1 matches 8 bases. V gave up 4 bases and J gave up 1 base; unmatched junction bases: 4. This CDR3 region has 15 residues. CDR1 is SGDLS, CDR2 YYNGEE, per germline. The CDR3 DNA reads TGTGCCAGCAGCCCGGACAGGGCTTCCTACAATGAGCAGTTCTTC. It specifies CASSPDRASYNEQFF. Based on the CDR3 plus reference TRBV9 and TRBJ2-1, the full variable domain is DSGVTQTPKHLITATGQRVTLRCSPRSGDLSVYWYQQSLDQGLQFLIQYYNGEERAKGNILERFSAQQFPDLHSELNLSSLELGDSALYFCASSPDRASYNEQFFGPGTRLTVL.

V and J are TRBV7-3 and TRBJ2-7, with D hard to call. The germline gives CDR1 SGHTA, CDR2 FQGTGA. The length of the CDR3 is 15 residues. Trimming stripped 1 base from V and 2 bases from J, with 12 bases between. The CDR3 coding sequence is TGTGCCAGCAGCTTAAGAGGCGGAATAACCTACGAGCAGTACTTC. Its translation is CASSLRGGITYEQYF.

The rearrangement links TRBV7-9 to TRBJ2-7; 9 bases map to TRBD1. J lost 5 bases, V lost 4 bases, and 6 bases had no gene match. The length of the CDR3 is 14 residues. Germline loops: CDR1 SEHNR, CDR2 FQNEAQ (reference sequence). CDR3 loop: CASSSGQGLDEQYF. DNA for the CDR3: TGTGCCAGCAGCTCGGGACAGGGATTAGACGAGCAGTACTTC.